This TCR beta chain was obtained from a study of blood T cell repertoires in COVID-19. Overall study context: Some COVID-19 samples were acute and others convalescent; all came from the United States, Italy and Spain. The analysed material was cDNA or gDNA that came from T cells, B-cell-depleted T cells, or PBMCs.

Authors' methods: Amplification from reference gene primers served as the basis for estimated nucleated cell counts. Some clones are missing from TCRdb's copy, which holds only in-frame ones; the method was immunoSEQ multiplex PCR. V and J calls and clone size are copied from that table; D and trimming were computed from the DNA. The data contain about 240,000 clones, under 85% of them singletons. The germline CDR1 and CDR2 sequences are SGHKS and YYEKEE (reference sequence). This CDR3 is built from 15 residues. The ends lost 1 base at V and 5 bases at J; junction bases unmatched: 4. V is TRBV5-5 and J is TRBJ2-4; 9 nucleotides line up with TRBD2. This clonotype originated in a man aged 30 to 45 who had recovered from COVID-19. The sample comprised peripheral blood. Here the CDR3 reads CASSLLVAGENIQYF. The CDR3 coding sequence is TGTGCCAGCAGCTTGCTGGTAGCGGGGGAAAACATTCAGTACTTC. Full variable domain (rest looked up from reference TRBV5-5 and TRBJ2-4): DAGVTQSPTHLIKTRGQQVTLRCSPISGHKSVSWYQQVLGQGPQFIFQYYEKEERGRGNFPDRFSARQFPNYSSELNVNALLLGDSALYLCASSLLVAGENIQYFGAGTRLSVL.